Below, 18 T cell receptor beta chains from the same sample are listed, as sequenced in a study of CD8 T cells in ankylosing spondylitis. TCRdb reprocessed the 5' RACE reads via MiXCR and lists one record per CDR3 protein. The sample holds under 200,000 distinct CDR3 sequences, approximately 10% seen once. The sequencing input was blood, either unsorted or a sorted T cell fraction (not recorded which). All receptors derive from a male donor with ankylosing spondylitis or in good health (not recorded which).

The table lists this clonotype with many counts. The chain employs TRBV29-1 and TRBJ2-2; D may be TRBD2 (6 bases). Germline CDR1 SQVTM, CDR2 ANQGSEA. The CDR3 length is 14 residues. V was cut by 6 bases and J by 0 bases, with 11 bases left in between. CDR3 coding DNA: TGCAGCGTGAGGAGGGCTACGAACACCGGGGAGCTGTTTTTT. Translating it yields CSVRRATNTGELFF.

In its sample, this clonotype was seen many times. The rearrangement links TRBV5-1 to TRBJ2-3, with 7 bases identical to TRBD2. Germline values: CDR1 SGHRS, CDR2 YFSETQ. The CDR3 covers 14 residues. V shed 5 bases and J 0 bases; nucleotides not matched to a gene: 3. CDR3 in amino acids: CASRAGLSTDTQYF. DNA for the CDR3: TGCGCCAGCAGAGCGGGGCTTAGCACAGATACGCAGTATTTT.

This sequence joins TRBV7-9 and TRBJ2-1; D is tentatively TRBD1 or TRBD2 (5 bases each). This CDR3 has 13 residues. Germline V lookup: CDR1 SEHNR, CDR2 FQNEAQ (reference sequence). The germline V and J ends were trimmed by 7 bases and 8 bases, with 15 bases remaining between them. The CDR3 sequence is CASIPLRGDEQFF. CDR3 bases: TGTGCCAGCATCCCGTTACGAGGGGATGAGCAGTTCTTC. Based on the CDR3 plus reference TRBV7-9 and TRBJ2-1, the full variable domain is DTGVSQNPRHKITKRGQNVTFRCDPISEHNRLYWYRQTLGQGPEFLTYFQNEAQLEKSRLLSDRFSAERPKGSFSTLEIQRTEQGDSAMYLCASIPLRGDEQFFGPGTRLTVL.

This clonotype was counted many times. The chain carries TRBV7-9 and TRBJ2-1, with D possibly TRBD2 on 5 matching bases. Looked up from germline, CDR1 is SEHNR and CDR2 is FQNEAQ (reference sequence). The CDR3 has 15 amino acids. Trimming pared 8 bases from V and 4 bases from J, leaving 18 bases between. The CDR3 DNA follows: TGTGCCAGCGAGGTAGGCGGGCGACCATACAATGAGCAGTTCTTC. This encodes CASEVGGRPYNEQFF.

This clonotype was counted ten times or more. DNA of the CDR3: TGTGCCACCAGGCGTGACAGGGGTTACACAGATACGCAGTATTTT. Amino acid sequence: CATRRDRGYTDTQYF. The chain uses TRBV15 and TRBJ2-3; 8 bases agree with TRBD1. Unmatched junction bases numbered 7, after V lost 6 bases and J lost 2 bases. CDR3 size: 15 residues. Germline-derived CDR1 and CDR2 are LNHNV and YYDKDF (reference sequence).

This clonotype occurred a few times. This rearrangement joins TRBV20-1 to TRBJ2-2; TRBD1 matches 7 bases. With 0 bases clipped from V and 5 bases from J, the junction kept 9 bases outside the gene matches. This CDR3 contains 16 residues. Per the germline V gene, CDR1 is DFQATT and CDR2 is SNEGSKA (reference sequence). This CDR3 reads CSARDRRRGYTGELFF. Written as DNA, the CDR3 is TGCAGTGCTAGAGATCGTCGCAGGGGGTATACCGGGGAGCTGTTTTTT.

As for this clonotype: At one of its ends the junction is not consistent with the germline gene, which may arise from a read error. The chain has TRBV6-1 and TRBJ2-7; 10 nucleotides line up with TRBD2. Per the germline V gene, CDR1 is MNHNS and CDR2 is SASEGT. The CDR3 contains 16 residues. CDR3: CVSSEALGLASYEQYF. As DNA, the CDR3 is TGTGTCAGCAGTGAAGCGCTGGGACTAGCGAGTTACGAGCAGTACTTC.

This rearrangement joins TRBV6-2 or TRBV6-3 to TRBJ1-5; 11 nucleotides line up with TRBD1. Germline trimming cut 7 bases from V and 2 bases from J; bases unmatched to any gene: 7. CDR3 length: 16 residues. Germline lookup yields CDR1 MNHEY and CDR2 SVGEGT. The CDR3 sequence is CASTSRDRGGNQPQHF. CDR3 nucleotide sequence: TGTGCCAGCACTTCGCGGGACAGGGGGGGCAATCAGCCCCAGCATTTT.

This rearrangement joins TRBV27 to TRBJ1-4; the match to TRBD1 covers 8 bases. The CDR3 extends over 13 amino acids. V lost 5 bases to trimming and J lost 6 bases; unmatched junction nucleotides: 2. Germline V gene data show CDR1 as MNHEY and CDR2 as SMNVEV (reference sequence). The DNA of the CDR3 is TGTGCCAGCAGTCAGGGGGCTTATGAAAAACTGTTTTTT. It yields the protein CASSQGAYEKLFF.

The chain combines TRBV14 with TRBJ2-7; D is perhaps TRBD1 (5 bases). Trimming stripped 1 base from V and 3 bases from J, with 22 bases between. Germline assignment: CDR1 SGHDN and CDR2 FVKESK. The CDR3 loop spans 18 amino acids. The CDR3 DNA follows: TGTGCCAGCAGCCAAGGCTTTGACGACAGTCGCCCCAACTACGAGCAGTACTTC. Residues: CASSQGFDDSRPNYEQYF.

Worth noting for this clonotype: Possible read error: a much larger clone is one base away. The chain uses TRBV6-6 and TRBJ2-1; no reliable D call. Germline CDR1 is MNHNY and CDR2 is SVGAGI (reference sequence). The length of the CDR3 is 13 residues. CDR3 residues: CAGSTGPVYEQFF. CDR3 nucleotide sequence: TGTGCCGGCAGTACCGGGCCTGTCTATGAGCAGTTCTTC.

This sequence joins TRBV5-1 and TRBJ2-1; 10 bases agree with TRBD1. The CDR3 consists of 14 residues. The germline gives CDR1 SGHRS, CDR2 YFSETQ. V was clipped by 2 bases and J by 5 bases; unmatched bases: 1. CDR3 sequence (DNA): TGCGCCAGCAGCTTAGACAGGGGGCACAATGAGCAGTTCTTC. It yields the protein CASSLDRGHNEQFF.

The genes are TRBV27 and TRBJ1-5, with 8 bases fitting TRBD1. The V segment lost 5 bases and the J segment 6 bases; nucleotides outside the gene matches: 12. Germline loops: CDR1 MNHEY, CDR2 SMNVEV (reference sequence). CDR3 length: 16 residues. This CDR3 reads CASSPNGQGTIQPQHF. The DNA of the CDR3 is TGTGCCAGCAGTCCTAACGGACAGGGTACCATTCAGCCCCAGCATTTT.

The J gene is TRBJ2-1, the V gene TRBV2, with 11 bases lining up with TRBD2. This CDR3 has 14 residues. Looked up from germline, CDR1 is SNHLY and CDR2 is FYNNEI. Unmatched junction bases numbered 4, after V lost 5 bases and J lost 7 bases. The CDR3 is CASSTSGGQNEQFF. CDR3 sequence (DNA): TGTGCCAGCAGTACTAGCGGGGGACAGAATGAGCAGTTCTTC.

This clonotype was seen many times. This CDR3 reads CSVEVNNPNTGELFF. The CDR3 bases are TGCAGCGTTGAGGTCAACAACCCGAACACCGGGGAGCTGTTTTTT. The chain uses TRBV29-1 and TRBJ2-2, with unresolved D. The CDR3 runs to 15 residues. Germline-derived CDR1 and CDR2 are SQVTM and ANQGSEA. Trimming removed 3 bases from V and 0 bases from J, with 11 bases in between.

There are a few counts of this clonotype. CDR3 amino acids: CASSLGQGKGGEQFF. Written as DNA, the CDR3 is TGTGCCAGCAGCTTAGGACAGGGAAAGGGTGGTGAGCAGTTCTTC. The genes are TRBV7-9 and TRBJ2-1; 7 nucleotides match TRBD1. From germline, CDR1 is SEHNR and CDR2 FQNEAQ (reference sequence). The V segment lost 1 base and the J segment 9 bases; nucleotides outside the gene matches: 9. The CDR3 is 15 residues long.

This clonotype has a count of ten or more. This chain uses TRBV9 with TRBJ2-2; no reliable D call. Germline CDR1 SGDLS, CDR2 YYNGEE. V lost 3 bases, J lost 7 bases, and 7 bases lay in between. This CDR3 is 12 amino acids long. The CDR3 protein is CASSGVLGELFF. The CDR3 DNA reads TGTGCCAGCAGCGGGGTCCTCGGGGAGCTGTTTTTT.

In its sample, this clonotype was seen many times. The CDR3 nucleotides read TGTGCCAGCAGTTACTCCCCCCCTTCTCGACAGAGTGGAAACACCATATATTTT. It translates to CASSYSPPSRQSGNTIYF. The chain joins TRBV6-5 to TRBJ1-3; TRBD1 is a possible D gene (5 bases). The CDR3 consists of 18 residues. V gave up 0 bases and J gave up 3 bases, with 18 bases separating them. Germline CDR1 MNHEY, CDR2 SVGAGI.